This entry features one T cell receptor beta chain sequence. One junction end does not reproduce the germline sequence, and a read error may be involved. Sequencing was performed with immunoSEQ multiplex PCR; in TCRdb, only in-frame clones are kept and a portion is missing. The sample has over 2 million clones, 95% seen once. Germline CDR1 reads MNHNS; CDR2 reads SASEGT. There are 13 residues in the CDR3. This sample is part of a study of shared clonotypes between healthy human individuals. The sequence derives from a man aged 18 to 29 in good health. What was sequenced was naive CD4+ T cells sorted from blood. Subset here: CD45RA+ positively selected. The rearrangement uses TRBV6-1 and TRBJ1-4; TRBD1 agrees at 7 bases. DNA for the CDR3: TGTGCCAGCAGTGAAGTCAGAGGGGGCCTTGGGATTTTT. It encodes CASSEVRGGLGIF.